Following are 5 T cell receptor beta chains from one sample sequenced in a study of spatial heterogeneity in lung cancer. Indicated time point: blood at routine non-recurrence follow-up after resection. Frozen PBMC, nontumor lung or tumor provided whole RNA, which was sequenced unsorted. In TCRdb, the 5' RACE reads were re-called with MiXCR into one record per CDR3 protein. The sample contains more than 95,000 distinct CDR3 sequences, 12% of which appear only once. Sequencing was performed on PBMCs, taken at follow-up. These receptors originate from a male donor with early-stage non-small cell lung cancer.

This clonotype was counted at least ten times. As DNA, the CDR3 is TGTGCCAGCAGCCAAGACGGGCAGAGCAATCAGCCCCAGCATTTT. The encoded protein is CASSQDGQSNQPQHF. The chain joins TRBV4-2 to TRBJ1-5; D remains unclear. CDR1 and CDR2 from the germline V gene are LGHNA and YNFKEQ. CDR3 size: 15 residues. The V end was cut by 0 bases, the J end by 1 base, with 7 bases between.

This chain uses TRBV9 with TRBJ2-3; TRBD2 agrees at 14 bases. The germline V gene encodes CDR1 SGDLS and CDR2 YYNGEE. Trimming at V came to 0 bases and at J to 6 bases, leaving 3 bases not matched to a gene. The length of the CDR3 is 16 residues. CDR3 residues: CASSVGLAGGPDTQYF. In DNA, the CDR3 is TGTGCCAGCAGCGTAGGACTAGCGGGGGGGCCCGATACGCAGTATTTT.

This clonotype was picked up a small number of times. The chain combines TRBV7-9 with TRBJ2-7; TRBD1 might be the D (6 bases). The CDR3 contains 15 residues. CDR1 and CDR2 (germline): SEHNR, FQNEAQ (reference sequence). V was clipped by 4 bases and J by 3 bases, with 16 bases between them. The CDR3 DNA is TGTGCCAGCAGCTCCGAGTACCGGGACATCTACGAGCAGTACTTC. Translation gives CASSSEYRDIYEQYF.

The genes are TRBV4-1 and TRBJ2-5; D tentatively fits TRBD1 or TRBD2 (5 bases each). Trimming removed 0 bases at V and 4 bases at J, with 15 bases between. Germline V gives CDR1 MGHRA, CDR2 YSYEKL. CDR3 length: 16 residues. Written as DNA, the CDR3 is TGCGCCAGCAGCCAAGAACGGATCTCTGGGGGAGAGACCCAGTACTTC. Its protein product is CASSQERISGGETQYF.

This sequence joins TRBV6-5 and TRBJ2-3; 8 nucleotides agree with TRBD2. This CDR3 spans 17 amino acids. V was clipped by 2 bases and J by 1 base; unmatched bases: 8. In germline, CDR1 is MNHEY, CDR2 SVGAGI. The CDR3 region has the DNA TGTGCCAGCAGTTACGCCGGACTAGCCTACGGCACAGATACGCAGTATTTT. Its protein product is CASSYAGLAYGTDTQYF.